Below, 26 T cell receptor beta chains from the same sample are listed, as sequenced in a study of OX40 agonist ivuxolimab in advanced cancers. The table came from immunoSEQ multiplex PCR; TCRdb's copy has only in-frame clones and leaves some out. The sample records around 58,000 clones, 90% to 95% being singletons. The sequencing used CD4+ or CD8+ T cells sorted from blood, collected in a trial of the OX40 agonist ivuxolimab. These receptors were collected from an adult with an advanced solid tumor such as melanoma, head and neck, liver or kidney cancer.

J is TRBJ2-7 and V is TRBV6-5; D may be TRBD1 (7 bases). The length of the CDR3 is 15 residues. The germline V and J ends were trimmed by 2 bases and 2 bases, with 13 bases remaining between them. Germline V gives CDR1 MNHEY, CDR2 SVGAGI. The chain's CDR3 is CASSYGSGGTYEQYF. The CDR3 DNA is TGTGCCAGCAGTTACGGTTCAGGGGGGACCTACGAGCAGTACTTC.

The CDR3 sequence is CASSWAGTLPYEQYF. The CDR3 region has the DNA TGTGCCAGCAGTTGGGCGGGGACGCTTCCCTACGAGCAGTACTTC. The chain carries TRBV27 and TRBJ2-7, with a weak D call TRBD2 (6 bases). This CDR3 is built from 15 residues. V lost 4 bases to trimming and J lost 2 bases, with 15 bases between them. Germline V gives CDR1 MNHEY, CDR2 SMNVEV (reference sequence).

The J gene is TRBJ2-1, the V gene TRBV7-6; possible D gene TRBD2, 6 bases. Germline lookup yields CDR1 SGHVS and CDR2 FNYEAQ. The CDR3 is made up of 17 amino acids. The V and J ends lost 4 bases and 0 bases respectively, with 16 bases between them. CDR3 loop: CASSSRIAASSYNEQFF. For the CDR3, the DNA is TGTGCCAGCAGCTCAAGGATAGCGGCGAGCTCCTACAATGAGCAGTTCTTC. Drawing the rest from reference TRBV7-6 and TRBJ2-1, the complete variable domain is GAGVSQSPRYKVTKRGQDVALRCDPISGHVSLYWYRQALGQGPEFLTYFNYEAQQDKSGLPNDRFSAERPEGSISTLTIQRTEQRDSAMYRCASSSRIAASSYNEQFFGPGTRLTVL.

The chain carries TRBV6-5 and TRBJ2-4; 11 bases are a match to TRBD2. Germline values: CDR1 MNHEY, CDR2 SVGAGI. CDR3 length equals 14 residues. Trimming cost V 8 bases and J 15 bases; bases outside gene matches: 15. In DNA, the CDR3 is TGTGCCAGCGACACTAGCGGGAGTATGTCCCCCCGGTACTTC. It specifies CASDTSGSMSPRYF.

The chain recombines TRBV7-2 with TRBJ2-7, with a tentative D call TRBD2 (6 bases). The V end was cut by 5 bases, the J end by 7 bases, with 21 bases between. Germline CDR1 SGHTA, CDR2 FQGNSA. The CDR3 totals 15 residues. CDR3 sequence (DNA): TGTGCCAGCAGCGAAGATCAGGGACTCTACTTGGAGCAGTACTTC. Translation: CASSEDQGLYLEQYF.

This clone was counted a few times. The rearrangement joins TRBV6-1 to TRBJ1-2; 8 nucleotides line up with TRBD1. V lost 5 bases to trimming and J lost 2 bases; unmatched junction nucleotides: 4. The CDR3 has 14 residues. Germline values: CDR1 MNHNS, CDR2 SASEGT. Here the CDR3 reads CASSRQGSNYGYTF. The CDR3 coding sequence is TGTGCCAGCAGTAGACAGGGGTCGAACTATGGCTACACCTTC.

The V and J genes are TRBV28 and TRBJ2-5; 8 bases fit TRBD1. There are 15 residues in the CDR3. Trimming removed 4 bases from V and 9 bases from J; junction bases left unmatched: 13. CDR1 is MDHEN and CDR2 is SYDVKM in the germline V gene. The CDR3 loop is CASSSRGQSFEAQYF. CDR3 coding DNA: TGTGCCAGCAGTTCCAGGGGGCAATCCTTTGAGGCCCAGTACTTC.

The chain is built from TRBV5-6 and TRBJ2-1, with no clear D. The germline V gene has CDR1 SGHDT and CDR2 YYEEEE. The CDR3 spans 13 residues. Trimming took off 2 bases at V and 3 bases at J, with 6 bases between the two ends. The CDR3 region has the DNA TGTGCCAGCAGCTTCGCAGTCTACAATGAGCAGTTCTTC. Translation gives CASSFAVYNEQFF.

The V gene is TRBV28, the J gene TRBJ1-2; weak D call: TRBD1 (5 bases). Germline CDR1 and CDR2: MDHEN and SYDVKM. Trimming shortened V by 5 bases and J by 6 bases, and 16 bases separated the two germline ends. The CDR3 covers 14 residues. CDR3 coding DNA: TGTGCCAGCAGTCCCCCTCTGGGGCCTCATGGCTACACCTTC. It encodes CASSPPLGPHGYTF.

The CDR3 DNA is TGTGCCAGCAGACCGGGACTAGCAGGGGCAGATACGCAGTATTTT. It is translated as CASRPGLAGADTQYF. The chain combines TRBV27 with TRBJ2-3; the match to TRBD2 covers 9 bases. Germline V gene data show CDR1 as MNHEY and CDR2 as SMNVEV (reference sequence). Trimming at V came to 6 bases and at J to 4 bases, leaving 8 bases not matched to a gene. The CDR3 is 15 amino acids.

The chain joins TRBV9 to TRBJ2-1, with TRBD2 identical over 11 bases. J gave up 10 bases and V 0 bases, and 6 bases lay outside the gene matches. CDR3 length equals 15 residues. CDR1 and CDR2 from the germline V gene are SGDLS and YYNGEE. The chain's CDR3 is CASSVDSGRADEQFF. The CDR3 DNA sequence: TGTGCCAGCAGCGTAGATAGCGGGAGGGCCGACGAGCAGTTCTTC. The variable domain in full, with the rest retrieved from reference TRBV9 and TRBJ2-1, is DSGVTQTPKHLITATGQRVTLRCSPRSGDLSVYWYQQSLDQGLQFLIQYYNGEERAKGNILERFSAQQFPDLHSELNLSSLELGDSALYFCASSVDSGRADEQFFGPGTRLTVL.

V and J are TRBV11-2 and TRBJ1-5; D remains ambiguous. V was trimmed by 2 bases and J by 1 base, leaving 3 bases between them. The CDR3 is 13 amino acids. Germline assignment: CDR1 SGHAT and CDR2 FQNNGV. The CDR3 region is CASSLNSNQPQHF. Written as DNA, the CDR3 is TGTGCCAGCAGCTTAAACAGCAATCAGCCCCAGCATTTT.

This clone was detected only once. The chain carries TRBV7-9 and TRBJ2-3; D gene ambiguous. This CDR3 contains 17 residues. CDR1 and CDR2 (germline): SEHNR, FQNEAQ (reference sequence). The germline V and J ends were trimmed by 4 bases and 4 bases, with 21 bases remaining between them. The CDR3 nucleotides read TGTGCCAGCAGCTCACATTCCGGGCCGAGGACCCCAGATACGCAGTATTTT. Its protein is CASSSHSGPRTPDTQYF.

V is TRBV9 and J is TRBJ2-3, with TRBD2 matching 9 bases. CDR1 is SGDLS and CDR2 is YYNGEE in the germline V gene. The length of the CDR3 is 15 residues. Germline trimming cut 4 bases from V and 3 bases from J; bases unmatched to any gene: 6. The CDR3 is CASSLAGAGTDTQYF. In DNA, the CDR3 is TGTGCCAGCAGCTTAGCGGGAGCGGGTACAGATACGCAGTATTTT.

The chain recombines TRBV5-4 with TRBJ1-1; the D is unclear. This CDR3 contains 13 residues. Trimming cost V 3 bases and J 1 base, with 7 bases left between them. Per germline, CDR1 SGHNT and CDR2 YYREEE (reference sequence). CDR3 loop: CASSSQGNTEAFF. The DNA of the CDR3 is TGTGCCAGCAGCTCGCAAGGGAACACTGAAGCTTTCTTT. Full variable domain (missing parts from reference TRBV5-4 and TRBJ1-1): ETGVTQSPTHLIKTRGQQVTLRCSSQSGHNTVSWYQQALGQGPQFIFQYYREEENGRGNFPPRFSGLQFPNYSSELNVNALELDDSALYLCASSSQGNTEAFFGQGTRLTVV.

The gene calls are TRBV29-1 and TRBJ2-7, with 9 nucleotides matching TRBD1. J was trimmed by 2 bases and V by 5 bases; bases with no gene match: 10. Germline CDR1 SQVTM, CDR2 ANQGSEA. This CDR3 has 15 amino acids. The CDR3 is CSVTNRDRVPYEQYF. The CDR3 nucleotides read TGCAGCGTTACAAACCGGGACAGGGTGCCCTACGAGCAGTACTTC.

V usage is TRBV10-2 and J usage is TRBJ2-7; tentatively, D is TRBD2 (6 bases). The CDR3 sequence is 14 residues long. V was shortened by 3 bases and J by 2 bases, with 11 bases between the two germline ends. Germline V gene lookup returns CDR1 WSHSY and CDR2 SAAADI. DNA for the CDR3: TGCGCCAGCAGTGATTTGCGGGAAACCTACGAGCAGTACTTC. Protein: CASSDLRETYEQYF.

This chain joins TRBV5-1 and TRBJ2-7; the match to TRBD1 covers 7 bases. From germline, CDR1 is SGHRS and CDR2 YFSETQ. Trimming removed 3 bases from V and 2 bases from J; junction bases left unmatched: 5. CDR3 length equals 14 residues. The CDR3 sequence is CASSSTGPTYEQYF. CDR3 coding DNA: TGCGCCAGCAGCTCGACAGGGCCCACCTACGAGCAGTACTTC.

J is TRBJ1-1 and V is TRBV12-5; no clear D gene. Trimming took off 1 base at V and 6 bases at J, with 9 bases between the two ends. Germline V gives CDR1 LGHNT, CDR2 FRNRAP. This CDR3 comprises 13 residues. The CDR3: CASGLAGTAEAFF. The CDR3 region has the DNA TGTGCTAGTGGTTTGGCAGGCACAGCTGAAGCTTTCTTT.

The chain carries TRBV28 and TRBJ2-7; D is uncertain. Trimming cost V 6 bases and J 3 bases, with 9 bases left between them. Per germline, CDR1 MDHEN and CDR2 SYDVKM. The CDR3 runs 12 residues. The chain's CDR3 is CASSQSSYEQYF. CDR3 DNA: TGTGCCAGCAGCCAATCTAGCTACGAGCAGTACTTC.

This chain uses TRBV6-5 with TRBJ2-5, with unresolved D. The CDR3 is 13 amino acids. Trimming shortened V by 2 bases and J by 8 bases, and 12 bases separated the two germline ends. The germline gives CDR1 MNHEY, CDR2 SVGAGI. CDR3 coding DNA: TGTGCCAGCAGTTACGACTCCACGACCACCCAGTACTTC. This translates into CASSYDSTTTQYF.

The J gene is TRBJ1-1, the V gene TRBV14, with 7 bases matching TRBD1. V trimming: 4 bases; J trimming: 3 bases; junction bases outside the gene matches: 2. Germline CDR1 and CDR2: SGHDN and FVKESK. CDR3 length: 13 amino acids. The CDR3 loop reads CASSPRGDTEAFF. In DNA form, the CDR3 reads TGTGCCAGCAGCCCCAGGGGGGACACTGAAGCTTTCTTT.

This clone has a handful of counts. V is TRBV9 and J is TRBJ2-1; a possible D gene is TRBD2 (6 bases). Per the germline V gene, CDR1 is SGDLS and CDR2 is YYNGEE. V lost 4 bases, J lost 5 bases, and 16 bases lay in between. The CDR3 is 15 residues long. As DNA, the CDR3 is TGTGCCAGCAGCCCCCGACTAGGGGCCGACAATGAGCAGTTCTTC. Its protein product is CASSPRLGADNEQFF.

The genes are TRBV28 and TRBJ1-6; 8 bases match TRBD1. The V segment lost 3 bases and the J segment 9 bases; nucleotides outside the gene matches: 4. The CDR3 consists of 14 residues. CDR1 and CDR2 (germline): MDHEN, SYDVKM. CDR3 DNA sequence: TGTGCCAGCAGTTTGGGACAGGCCACTTCACCCCTCCACTTT. Translating it yields CASSLGQATSPLHF.

J is TRBJ2-7 and V is TRBV4-2; TRBD2 aligns across 9 bases. CDR3 size: 14 residues. Germline CDR1 is LGHNA and CDR2 is YNFKEQ. V lost 1 base and J lost 4; bases outside the gene matches: 2. For the CDR3, the DNA is TGTGCCAGCAGCCAAGGGCGGGGGGGATACGAGCAGTACTTC. Translation: CASSQGRGGYEQYF.

V gene TRBV28 combines with J gene TRBJ2-3; D is unresolved. Trimming pared 2 bases from V and 2 bases from J, leaving 8 bases between. The CDR3 runs 14 residues. Germline values: CDR1 MDHEN, CDR2 SYDVKM. The CDR3 DNA reads as TGTGCCAGCAGTTTACTAGGAAACACAGATACGCAGTATTTT. This encodes CASSLLGNTDTQYF.